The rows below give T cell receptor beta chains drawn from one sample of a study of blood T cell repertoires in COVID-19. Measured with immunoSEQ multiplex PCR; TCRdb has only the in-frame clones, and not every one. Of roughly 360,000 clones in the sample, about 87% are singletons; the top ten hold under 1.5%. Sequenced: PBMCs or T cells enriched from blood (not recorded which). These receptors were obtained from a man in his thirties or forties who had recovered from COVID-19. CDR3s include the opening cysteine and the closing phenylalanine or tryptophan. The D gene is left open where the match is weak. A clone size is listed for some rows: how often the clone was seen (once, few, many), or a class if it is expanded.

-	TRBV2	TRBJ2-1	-	TGTGCCAGCAGTAGGCGGGCTGTTGAGCAGTTCTTC	CASSRRAVEQFF
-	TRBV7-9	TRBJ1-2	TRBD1	TGTGCCAGCAGCTTGGCTGAACAGGGGGACTATGGCTACACCTTC	CASSLAEQGDYGYTF
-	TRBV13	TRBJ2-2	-	TGTGCCAGCAGCACTTATGCCGGGGAGCTGTTTTTT	CASSTYAGELFF
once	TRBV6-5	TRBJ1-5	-	TGTGCCAGCATGGGCATGGATTGGGCTCAGCCCCAGCATTTT	CASMGMDWAQPQHF
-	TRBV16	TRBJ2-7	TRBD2	TGTGCCAGCAGCCGGGGGACTAGCGGGCTAAGGGCGTACGAGCAGTACTTC	CASSRGTSGLRAYEQYF
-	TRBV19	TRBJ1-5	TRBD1	TGTGCCAGTAGTATAGGAGGACAGGGTGGGCCCCAGCATTTT	CASSIGGQGGPQHF
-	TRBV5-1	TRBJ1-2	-	TGCGCCAGCAGTCCAGACAGTAACTATGGCTACACCTTC	CASSPDSNYGYTF
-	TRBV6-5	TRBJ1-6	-	TGTGCCAGCAGTTTCCTGCTCAGGGATTCACCCCTCCACTTT	CASSFLLRDSPLHF
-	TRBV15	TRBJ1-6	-	TGTGCCACCAGCAGAGACAGATATAATTCACCCCTCCACTTT	CATSRDRYNSPLHF
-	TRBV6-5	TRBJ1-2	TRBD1	TGTGCCAGCAGTACGGGACAGGGGCTCAACTATGGCTACACCTTC	CASSTGQGLNYGYTF
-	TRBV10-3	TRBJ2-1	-	TGTGCCGGCTCCCTCCAGGGCACGTATGAGCAGTTCTTC	CAGSLQGTYEQFF
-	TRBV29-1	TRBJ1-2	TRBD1	TGCAGCGTTGAGGGGACAGGGGGCAACTATGGCTACACCTTC	CSVEGTGGNYGYTF
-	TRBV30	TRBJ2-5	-	TGTGCCTGGACCCCAAACAGGGCCGGGACCCAGTACTTC	CAWTPNRAGTQYF
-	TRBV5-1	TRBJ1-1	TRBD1	TGCGCCAGCAGCAAGGACAGGGCTTACACTGAAGCTTTCTTT	CASSKDRAYTEAFF
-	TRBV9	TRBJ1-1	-	TGTGCCAGCAGCGTGGAGACCGGGTTCACTGAAGCTTTCTTT	CASSVETGFTEAFF
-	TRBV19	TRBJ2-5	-	TGTGCCAGTAGTAATGTTGCAGGTCAAGAGACCCAGTACTTC	CASSNVAGQETQYF
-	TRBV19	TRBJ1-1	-	TGTGCCAGTAGTACCAGGGACTTTCGCACTGAAGCTTTCTTT	CASSTRDFRTEAFF
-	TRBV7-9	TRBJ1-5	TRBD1	TGTGCCAGCAGCTTAGGAGGGACAGATAATCAGCCCCAGCATTTT	CASSLGGTDNQPQHF
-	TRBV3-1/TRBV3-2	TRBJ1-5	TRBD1	TGTGCCAGCAGCCTCGGGACAGGGAATCAGCCCCAGCATTTT	CASSLGTGNQPQHF
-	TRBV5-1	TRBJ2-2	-	TGCGCCAGCAGCAGCGGGACAGGAGGCACCGGGGAGCTGTTTTTT	CASSSGTGGTGELFF
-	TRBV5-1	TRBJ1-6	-	TGCGCCAGCGCTCCTAGTCCCAATTCACCCCTCCACTTT	CASAPSPNSPLHF
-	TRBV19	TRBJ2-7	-	TGTGCCAGTAGTATCGATCCAGGGTCCTACGAGCAGTACTTC	CASSIDPGSYEQYF
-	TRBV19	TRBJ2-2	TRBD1	TGTGCCAGTAGTATACCCGGGACAGGGGGCACCGGGGAGCTGTTTTTT	CASSIPGTGGTGELFF
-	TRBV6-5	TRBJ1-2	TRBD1	TGTGCCAGCAGTTACGCGGCAGGGGGCGACTTTGGCTACACCTTC	CASSYAAGGDFGYTF
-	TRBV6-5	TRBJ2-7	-	TGTGCCAGCACCCCACCGGGACTTTCGAACTACGAGCAGTACTTC	CASTPPGLSNYEQYF
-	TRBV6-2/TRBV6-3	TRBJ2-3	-	TGTGCCAGCAGTCAGACAGATACGCAGTATTTT	CASSQTDTQYF
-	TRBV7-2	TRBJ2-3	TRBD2	TGTGCCAGCAGCCCGCTAGCGGGGGCGACCACAGATACGCAGTATTTT	CASSPLAGATTDTQYF
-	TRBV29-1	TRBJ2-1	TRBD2	TGCAGCGTCAGCGGGGGATCCTCCTACAATGAGCAGTTCTTC	CSVSGGSSYNEQFF
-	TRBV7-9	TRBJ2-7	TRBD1	TGTGCCAGCAGCTTAGCCTGGCAGGGGGCAAACGAGCAGTACTTC	CASSLAWQGANEQYF
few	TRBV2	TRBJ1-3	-	TGTGCCAGCAGTGTGGAGACTGTTCGCTCTGGAAACACCATATATTTT	CASSVETVRSGNTIYF
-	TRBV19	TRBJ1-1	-	TGTGCCAGTAGTATAGGAGGGGGGGCGGAAAACACTGAAGCTTTCTTT	CASSIGGGAENTEAFF
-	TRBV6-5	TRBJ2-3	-	TGTGCCAGCAGTCAGCGGCGGGCGGGCACAGATACGCAGTATTTT	CASSQRRAGTDTQYF
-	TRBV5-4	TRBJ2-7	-	TGTGCCAGCAGCCAAGGTGGGGCACCTCTCTCCTACGAGCAGTACTTC	CASSQGGAPLSYEQYF
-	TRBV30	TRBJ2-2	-	TGTGCCTGGAGTGGGTCCGGGGGTTCGAACACCGGGGAGCTGTTTTTT	CAWSGSGGSNTGELFF
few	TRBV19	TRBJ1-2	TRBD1	TGTGCCAGTAGTCCGGGACAGGCATTTAACTATGGCTACACCTTC	CASSPGQAFNYGYTF
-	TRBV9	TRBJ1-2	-	TGTGCCAGCAGCCCGGGGATTGGCTACACCTTC	CASSPGIGYTF
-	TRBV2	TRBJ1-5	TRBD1	TGTGCCAGCAGTGCAGGGGGCGTTCAGCCCCAGCATTTT	CASSAGGVQPQHF
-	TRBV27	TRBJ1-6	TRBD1	TGTGCCAGCAGTATCCGGACAGGGGGCATCTCACCCCTCCACTTT	CASSIRTGGISPLHF
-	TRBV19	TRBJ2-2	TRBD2	TGTGCCAGTAGTAAACTAGCGGGGGGTACCGGGGAGCTGTTTTTT	CASSKLAGGTGELFF
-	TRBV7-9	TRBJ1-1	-	TGTGCCACCAAACAGGGATCTGTGAACACTGAAGCTTTCTTT	CATKQGSVNTEAFF
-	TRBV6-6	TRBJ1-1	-	TGTGCCAGCAGTAGGAATCAGGCTAACACTGAAGCTTTCTTT	CASSRNQANTEAFF
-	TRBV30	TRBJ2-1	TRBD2	TGTGCCTGGAGTGTAATGGGGGGGACGAATGAGCAGTTCTTC	CAWSVMGGTNEQFF
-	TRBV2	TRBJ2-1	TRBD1	TGTGCCAGCACCCCCGGGCAGGGGGCGGGTGAGCAGTTCTTC	CASTPGQGAGEQFF
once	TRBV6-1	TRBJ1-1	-	TGTGCCAGCAGTGAGACAGGCGGAGAGGCTTTCTTT	CASSETGGEAFF
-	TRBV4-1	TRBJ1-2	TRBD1	TGCGCCAGCAGCCAAGGGACAGGGTATGGCTACACCTTC	CASSQGTGYGYTF
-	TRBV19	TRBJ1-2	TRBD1	TGTGCCAGTAATGCAGGGGGGATCAACTATGGCTACACCTTC	CASNAGGINYGYTF
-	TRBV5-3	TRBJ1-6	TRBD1	TGTGCCAGAAGCCGGCCCCGGACAGGGTGGAATTCACCCCTCCACTTT	CARSRPRTGWNSPLHF
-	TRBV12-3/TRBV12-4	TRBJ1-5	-	TGTGCCAGCAGTTTGACGGAGCAGCCCCAGCATTTT	CASSLTEQPQHF
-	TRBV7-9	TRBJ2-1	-	TGTGCCAGCAGAAACCGGGACTTCTTCAATGAGCAGTTCTTC	CASRNRDFFNEQFF
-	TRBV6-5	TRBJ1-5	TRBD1	TGTGCCACCCTGGACAGGGATTACGGTGATCAGCCCCAGCATTTT	CATLDRDYGDQPQHF
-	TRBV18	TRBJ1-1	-	TGTGCCAGCTCACCAATGCTGCAGGGCACTGAAGCTTTCTTT	CASSPMLQGTEAFF
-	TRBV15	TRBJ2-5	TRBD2	TGTGCCACCAGCAGAACAGCGGGGGGGCAAGAGACCCAGTACTTC	CATSRTAGGQETQYF
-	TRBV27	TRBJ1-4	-	TGTGCCAGCAGTTTAGCAAGTTCGGGGGGGCGAGGGGTGAATAATGAAAAACTGTTTTTT	CASSLASSGGRGVNNEKLFF